This is a list of T cell receptor beta chains from one sample in a study of preoperative IRX-2 immunotherapy in early breast cancer. Here immunoSEQ multiplex PCR was the method, and the copy in TCRdb shows in-frame clones only, minus some. The sample contains about 3,000 clones, 78% of which appear only once. The specimen was tumor tissue, collected after IRX-2 immunotherapy. The source is a human donor with breast cancer. The CDR3 runs from the conserved cysteine through the conserved F or W. D genes are given only for firm matches. Clone size, where shown, is once, few, many, or a class for clones that have expanded.

V gene: TRBV29-1
clone size: -
D gene: TRBD2
J gene: TRBJ2-7
CDR3 protein: CSAGLAGDEQYF
CDR3 DNA: TGCAGCGCGGGACTAGCGGGTGACGAGCAGTACTTC

V gene: TRBV19
clone size: -
D gene: -
J gene: TRBJ2-1
CDR3 protein: CASSVGAFQFF
CDR3 DNA: TGTGCCAGTTCAGTGGGTGCATTTCAGTTCTTC

V gene: TRBV19
clone size: -
D gene: -
J gene: TRBJ1-1
CDR3 protein: CASSAPNPKAFF
CDR3 DNA: TGTGCCAGTAGCGCACCCAATCCCAAAGCTTTCTTT

V gene: TRBV11-3
clone size: few
D gene: TRBD1
J gene: TRBJ2-7
CDR3 protein: CASSLGGQGYEQYF
CDR3 DNA: TGTGCCAGCAGCTTGGGGGGACAGGGCTACGAGCAGTACTTC

V gene: TRBV19
clone size: -
D gene: TRBD1
J gene: TRBJ2-1
CDR3 protein: CATGTGSYNEQFF
CDR3 DNA: TGTGCCACCGGGACAGGCTCCTACAATGAGCAGTTCTTC

V gene: TRBV11-3
clone size: -
D gene: -
J gene: TRBJ2-7
CDR3 protein: CASSPNPGRLQTDEQYF
CDR3 DNA: TGTGCCAGCAGCCCGAATCCGGGGCGACTTCAGACGGACGAGCAGTACTTC

V gene: TRBV23-1
clone size: -
D gene: -
J gene: TRBJ2-4
CDR3 protein: CASSQDQFLPSNIQYF
CDR3 DNA: TGCGCCAGCAGCCAAGATCAGTTCCTCCCCAGTAACATTCAGTACTTC

V gene: TRBV11-3
clone size: -
D gene: TRBD1
J gene: TRBJ2-7
CDR3 protein: CASSLGRDRGDEQYF
CDR3 DNA: TGTGCCAGCAGCTTGGGACGGGACAGGGGGGACGAGCAGTACTTC

V gene: TRBV19
clone size: -
D gene: TRBD1
J gene: TRBJ1-4
CDR3 protein: CASSPRQGTEKLFF
CDR3 DNA: TGTGCCAGTAGTCCTCGACAGGGGACTGAAAAACTGTTTTTT

V gene: TRBV30
clone size: -
D gene: -
J gene: TRBJ1-4
CDR3 protein: CAWSVQSWAEKLFF
CDR3 DNA: TGTGCCTGGAGTGTCCAATCATGGGCTGAAAAACTGTTTTTT

V gene: TRBV1
clone size: -
D gene: -
J gene: TRBJ2-1
CDR3 protein: CASSQGQGGYNEQFF
CDR3 DNA: TGCGCCAGCAGCCAAGGACAGGGGGGCTACAATGAGCAGTTCTTC

V gene: TRBV28
clone size: -
D gene: -
J gene: TRBJ1-1
CDR3 protein: CASSFSGKTEAFF
CDR3 DNA: TGTGCCAGCAGTTTCTCAGGGAAGACTGAAGCTTTCTTT

V gene: TRBV18
clone size: -
D gene: -
J gene: TRBJ2-1
CDR3 protein: CASSPASPYNEQFF
CDR3 DNA: TGTGCCAGCTCACCGGCCAGTCCCTACAATGAGCAGTTCTTC

V gene: TRBV5-1
clone size: -
D gene: TRBD1
J gene: TRBJ1-3
CDR3 protein: CASSSTGQGALGNTIYF
CDR3 DNA: TGCGCCAGCAGCTCAACGGGACAGGGGGCGCTTGGAAACACCATATATTTT

V gene: TRBV6-8
clone size: -
D gene: -
J gene: TRBJ1-1
CDR3 protein: CASSQRGNVAFF
CDR3 DNA: TGTGCCAGCAGTCAACGCGGGAACGTAGCTTTCTTT

V gene: TRBV11-3
clone size: once
D gene: -
J gene: TRBJ2-7
CDR3 protein: CASSDPGTSYEQYF
CDR3 DNA: TGTGCCAGCAGCGATCCAGGGACCTCATACGAGCAGTACTTC

V gene: TRBV28
clone size: -
D gene: TRBD1
J gene: TRBJ2-7
CDR3 protein: CASVTGGASSYEQYF
CDR3 DNA: TGTGCCAGCGTGACAGGGGGCGCTTCGTCCTACGAGCAGTACTTC

V gene: TRBV6-8
clone size: once
D gene: -
J gene: TRBJ2-7
CDR3 protein: CASRRVGGNYEQYF
CDR3 DNA: TGTGCCAGCAGGCGGGTGGGGGGCAACTACGAGCAGTACTTC

V gene: TRBV30
clone size: -
D gene: -
J gene: TRBJ1-3
CDR3 protein: CAWKRPRTAGNTIYF
CDR3 DNA: TGTGCCTGGAAGAGACCCCGGACAGCAGGAAACACCATATATTTT

V gene: TRBV11-3
clone size: -
D gene: -
J gene: TRBJ2-4
CDR3 protein: CASSLSGGTNIQYF
CDR3 DNA: TGTGCCAGCAGCTTGAGTGGGGGGACGAACATTCAGTACTTC

V gene: TRBV18
clone size: once
D gene: -
J gene: TRBJ1-1
CDR3 protein: CASSHSGFVTEAFF
CDR3 DNA: TGTGCCAGCTCGCACTCAGGGTTTGTAACTGAAGCTTTCTTT

V gene: TRBV30
clone size: once
D gene: TRBD1
J gene: TRBJ2-1
CDR3 protein: CAWTGQGTGEQFF
CDR3 DNA: TGTGCCTGGACGGGACAGGGGACCGGTGAGCAGTTCTTC

V gene: TRBV11-3
clone size: -
D gene: -
J gene: TRBJ2-3
CDR3 protein: CASSLSRGRFSTDTQYF
CDR3 DNA: TGTGCCAGCAGCTTGTCCCGGGGGCGGTTTAGCACAGATACGCAGTATTTT

V gene: TRBV6-8
clone size: -
D gene: -
J gene: TRBJ2-4
CDR3 protein: CASSASSVKNIQYF
CDR3 DNA: TGTGCCAGCAGTGCCTCTAGCGTCAAAAACATTCAGTACTTC

V gene: TRBV11-3
clone size: -
D gene: TRBD1
J gene: TRBJ2-7
CDR3 protein: CASSHPGQSYEQYF
CDR3 DNA: TGTGCCAGCAGCCACCCGGGACAGTCCTACGAGCAGTACTTC

V gene: TRBV7-1
clone size: -
D gene: TRBD2
J gene: TRBJ2-3
CDR3 protein: CASSQLTSRGSGDPDTQYF
CDR3 DNA: TGTGCCAGCAGCCAACTGACCTCTCGCGGTAGCGGGGACCCGGATACGCAGTATTTT

V gene: TRBV11-3
clone size: few
D gene: -
J gene: TRBJ1-2
CDR3 protein: CASSSREWGDYGYTF
CDR3 DNA: TGTGCCAGCAGCTCCCGAGAATGGGGGGACTATGGCTACACCTTC

V gene: TRBV25-1
clone size: -
D gene: -
J gene: TRBJ2-6
CDR3 protein: CASNSGANVLTF
CDR3 DNA: TGTGCCAGCAACTCTGGGGCCAACGTCCTGACTTTC

V gene: TRBV29-1
clone size: -
D gene: -
J gene: TRBJ1-2
CDR3 protein: CSVPATHSSGYGYTF
CDR3 DNA: TGCAGCGTTCCCGCGACGCACTCCTCGGGCTATGGCTACACCTTC

V gene: TRBV6-8
clone size: -
D gene: -
J gene: TRBJ2-7
CDR3 protein: CASSRDPSYEQYF
CDR3 DNA: TGTGCCAGCAGTAGAGACCCTTCCTACGAGCAGTACTTC

V gene: TRBV28
clone size: -
D gene: -
J gene: TRBJ2-7
CDR3 protein: CASSLTATGNYEQYF
CDR3 DNA: TGTGCCAGCAGTTTAACCGCGACAGGAAACTACGAGCAGTACTTC

V gene: TRBV6-8
clone size: -
D gene: -
J gene: TRBJ1-2
CDR3 protein: CAISVNRNYGYTF
CDR3 DNA: TGTGCCATCAGTGTTAACAGGAACTATGGCTACACCTTC

V gene: TRBV10-3
clone size: -
D gene: -
J gene: TRBJ2-1
CDR3 protein: CAISEVGDNGYNEQFF
CDR3 DNA: TGTGCCATCAGTGAGGTTGGGGACAACGGCTACAATGAGCAGTTCTTC

V gene: TRBV11-3
clone size: once
D gene: -
J gene: TRBJ1-3
CDR3 protein: CASSSVLSGNTIYF
CDR3 DNA: TGTGCCAGCAGCTCGGTTCTCTCTGGAAACACCATATATTTT

V gene: TRBV6-8
clone size: -
D gene: -
J gene: TRBJ2-3
CDR3 protein: CASRPSGVTDTQYF
CDR3 DNA: TGTGCCAGCAGGCCCAGCGGAGTCACAGATACGCAGTATTTT

V gene: TRBV14
clone size: -
D gene: -
J gene: TRBJ1-5
CDR3 protein: CASSQEPLRTRMGQPQHF
CDR3 DNA: TGTGCCAGCAGCCAAGAACCTTTGCGGACGCGTATGGGTCAGCCCCAGCATTTT

V gene: TRBV15
clone size: -
D gene: TRBD1
J gene: TRBJ2-7
CDR3 protein: CATSRDSLTGGQGTYEQYF
CDR3 DNA: TGTGCCACCAGCAGAGATTCTCTAACGGGCGGACAGGGAACCTACGAGCAGTACTTC

V gene: TRBV19
clone size: -
D gene: -
J gene: TRBJ2-2
CDR3 protein: CASSMGVGLATHRELFF
CDR3 DNA: TGTGCCAGTAGTATGGGAGTCGGGCTAGCGACCCACCGGGAGCTGTTTTTT

V gene: TRBV18
clone size: -
D gene: -
J gene: TRBJ2-7
CDR3 protein: CASSPGGLTYEQYF
CDR3 DNA: TGTGCCAGCTCGCCTGGGGGGCTCACCTACGAGCAGTACTTC

V gene: TRBV29-1
clone size: -
D gene: TRBD1
J gene: TRBJ2-4
CDR3 protein: CSVAVGQGSDFQYF
CDR3 DNA: TGCAGCGTCGCGGTGGGACAGGGGAGCGACTTTCAGTACTTC

V gene: TRBV10-3
clone size: once
D gene: -
J gene: TRBJ1-5
CDR3 protein: CAISEVVDNQPQHF
CDR3 DNA: TGTGCCATCAGTGAGGTGGTAGACAATCAGCCCCAGCATTTT

V gene: TRBV11-3
clone size: few
D gene: -
J gene: TRBJ1-5
CDR3 protein: CASSSTEAGNQPQHF
CDR3 DNA: TGTGCCAGCAGCTCGACGGAAGCGGGCAATCAGCCCCAGCATTTT

V gene: TRBV11-3
clone size: -
D gene: TRBD2
J gene: TRBJ2-2
CDR3 protein: CASSSKRETGGELFF
CDR3 DNA: TGTGCCAGCAGCTCAAAGCGGGAGACGGGCGGGGAGCTGTTTTTT